The 2 T cell receptor beta chains reported below all come from one sample, sequenced in a study of blood T cell repertoires in COVID-19. The repertoire was sequenced with immunoSEQ multiplex PCR; TCRdb's copy has only in-frame clones and lacks some. The sample yields over 300,000 clones, nearly 90% seen once. Sequencing was carried out using PBMCs or T cells enriched from blood (not recorded which). The receptors were sampled from a woman in her 30s who had recovered from COVID-19.

J is TRBJ1-1 and V is TRBV5-1, with TRBD1 matching 9 bases. There are 14 residues in the CDR3. Germline V CDR1 and CDR2: SGHRS, YFSETQ. Germline trimming cut 4 bases from V and 11 bases from J; bases unmatched to any gene: 12. Here the CDR3 reads CASSSPGQGELAFF. In nucleotides, the CDR3 is TGCGCCAGCAGCAGCCCGGGACAGGGCGAGTTGGCTTTCTTT.

This clone was picked up one time. The CDR3 spells CASSLVGQGAMNTEAFF. DNA of the CDR3: TGTGCCAGCAGCTTAGTGGGACAGGGGGCCATGAACACTGAAGCTTTCTTT. V is TRBV7-2 and J is TRBJ1-1; 12 nucleotides agree with TRBD1. The CDR3 runs to 17 residues. The V segment lost 1 base and the J segment 0 bases; nucleotides outside the gene matches: 3. The V gene's germline CDR1 is SGHTA and CDR2 FQGNSA. The variable domain in full, completed from reference TRBV7-2 and TRBJ1-1, reads GAGVSQSPSNKVTEKGKDVELRCDPISGHTALYWYRQSLGQGLEFLIYFQGNSAPDKSGLPSDRFSAERTGGSVSTLTIQRTQQEDSAVYLCASSLVGQGAMNTEAFFGQGTRLTVV.